This entry lists 15 T cell receptor beta chains sequenced from one sample in a study of blood T cells in healthy people across ages. Through a sample-barcoded 5' primer and a J-beta primer mix, a second PCR was run for 7 to 11 cycles. TCRdb independently ran MiXCR on the 5' RACE reads; one entry per CDR3 protein. This table has some 1,800,000 distinct CDR3 sequences, 30% to 40% appearing once. The sample taken for sequencing was blood. Every receptor here comes from a human donor in good health.

The chain links TRBV7-9 to TRBJ1-2; possibly TRBD1 for D (5 bases). The V gene's germline CDR1 is SEHNR and CDR2 FQNEAQ (reference sequence). V was shortened by 1 base and J by 9 bases, with 15 bases between the two germline ends. The CDR3 is made up of 14 amino acids. DNA of the CDR3: TGTGCCAGCAGCTTAGGGACTGACAGCCGGAGCTACACCTTC. Translated, it gives CASSLGTDSRSYTF.

The chain uses TRBV5-6 and TRBJ2-1, with 14 bases matching TRBD2. The CDR3 consists of 21 residues. Germline V CDR1 and CDR2: SGHDT, YYEEEE. The ends lost 5 bases at V and 0 bases at J; junction bases unmatched: 16. Here the CDR3 DNA reads TGTGCCAGCAGATCAACGGGACTAGCGGGGGAGCAACTAAGCTCCTACAATGAGCAGTTCTTC. This codes for CASRSTGLAGEQLSSYNEQFF.

The chain joins TRBV24-1 to TRBJ2-5; 7 bases fit TRBD1. Germline V CDR1 and CDR2: KGHDR, SFDVKD. The CDR3 consists of 14 residues. V shed 7 bases and J 7 bases; nucleotides not matched to a gene: 11. CDR3 DNA: TGTGCCACCAGCGCCACAGGGGTCCGGGCGACCCAGTACTTC. It translates to CATSATGVRATQYF.

The chain recombines TRBV4-2 with TRBJ1-5; 9 positions match TRBD1. CDR3 length equals 17 residues. The germline gives CDR1 LGHNA, CDR2 YNFKEQ. Losses at the gene ends were 8 bases for V and 5 bases for J; bases not matched to a gene: 16. CDR3 region: CASSVIPPGQGYQPQHF. Here the CDR3 DNA reads TGTGCCAGCTCCGTCATCCCCCCGGGACAGGGATATCAGCCCCAGCATTTT.

In this sample, this clonotype turned up a few times. The J gene is TRBJ2-7, the V gene TRBV4-1, with 9 bases fitting TRBD2. The junction had 5 bases not matched to a gene; V was cut back by 1 base and J by 1 base. CDR1 and CDR2 (germline): MGHRA, YSYEKL. There are 16 residues in the CDR3. CDR3 in amino acids: CASSQVGRGGSYEQYF. CDR3 bases: TGCGCCAGCAGCCAAGTCGGGCGGGGGGGATCCTACGAGCAGTACTTC.

The rearrangement joins TRBV7-2 to TRBJ1-2; 8 nucleotides agree with TRBD1. The CDR3 sequence is 15 residues long. In germline, CDR1 is SGHTA, CDR2 FQGNSA. Losses at the gene ends were 2 bases for V and 4 bases for J; bases not matched to a gene: 6. In nucleotides, the CDR3 is TGTGCCAGCAGCTTAAACAGGGGGGCGACCTATGGCTACACCTTC. It translates to CASSLNRGATYGYTF.

This clonotype was picked up a small number of times. This sequence joins TRBV7-9 and TRBJ2-7, with D perhaps TRBD1 or TRBD2 (6 bases each). Germline CDR1 and CDR2: SEHNR and FQNEAQ (reference sequence). The CDR3 runs to 15 residues. The V and J ends lost 1 base and 3 bases respectively, with 13 bases between them. This CDR3 is CASSLEGGPFYEQYF. The CDR3 DNA sequence: TGTGCCAGCAGCTTAGAGGGGGGCCCCTTCTACGAGCAGTACTTC.

The V and J genes are TRBV25-1 and TRBJ1-4, with D maybe TRBD1 (5 bases). V was shortened by 3 bases and J by 5 bases, with 7 bases between the two germline ends. Per the germline V gene, CDR1 is MGHDK and CDR2 is SYGVNS. The CDR3 loop spans 13 amino acids. CDR3 coding DNA: TGTGCCAGCAGTGACAGGGAAAATGAAAAACTGTTTTTT. Its translation: CASSDRENEKLFF.

This clonotype was recorded a few times. The chain carries TRBV6-5 and TRBJ2-7; 7 positions agree with TRBD1. J gave up 3 bases and V 5 bases, and 10 bases lay outside the gene matches. Germline lookup yields CDR1 MNHEY and CDR2 SVGAGI. The CDR3 contains 15 residues. The CDR3 DNA follows: TGTGCCAGCAGTACACCGGGACAGCGATTCTACGAGCAGTACTTC. Translating it yields CASSTPGQRFYEQYF.

The chain recombines TRBV5-1 with TRBJ1-2; TRBD1 might be the D (5 bases). The germline V gene has CDR1 SGHRS and CDR2 YFSETQ. V gave up 3 bases and J gave up 4 bases, with 13 bases separating them. CDR3 length: 14 amino acids. This CDR3 is CASSWAAGSYGYTF. The CDR3 DNA reads as TGCGCCAGCAGCTGGGCGGCAGGGAGCTATGGCTACACCTTC.

The gene calls are TRBV15 and TRBJ2-1, with TRBD1 as a possible D gene (5 bases). This CDR3 contains 16 residues. Germline assignment: CDR1 LNHNV and CDR2 YYDKDF (reference sequence). The V end was cut by 4 bases, the J end by 2 bases, with 15 bases between. CDR3 in DNA: TGTGCCACCAGCACCCCAGTATGGGGCCCCTACAATGAGCAGTTCTTC. Protein sequence: CATSTPVWGPYNEQFF.

This clonotype showed up just a few times. The rearrangement links TRBV15 to TRBJ1-2; no firm D call. The V gene's germline CDR1 is LNHNV and CDR2 YYDKDF (reference sequence). This CDR3 has 14 amino acids. V dropped 0 bases and J dropped 0 bases, with 5 bases sitting between them. CDR3 sequence (DNA): TGTGCCACCAGCAGAGATTTGGCTAACTATGGCTACACCTTC. Protein sequence: CATSRDLANYGYTF.

This rearrangement joins TRBV9 to TRBJ1-1, with D possibly TRBD1 on 5 matching bases. V shed 0 bases and J shed 5 bases, with 14 bases lying between them. CDR1 and CDR2 from the germline V gene are SGDLS and YYNGEE. CDR3 length equals 15 residues. In DNA, the CDR3 is TGTGCCAGCAGCGTAGGCTATCCAGGGATAACTGAAGCTTTCTTT. Translation gives CASSVGYPGITEAFF. Looking up the rest from reference TRBV9 and TRBJ1-1 gives the full variable domain: DSGVTQTPKHLITATGQRVTLRCSPRSGDLSVYWYQQSLDQGLQFLIQYYNGEERAKGNILERFSAQQFPDLHSELNLSSLELGDSALYFCASSVGYPGITEAFFGQGTRLTVV.

Only a few counts were recorded for this clonotype. The chain joins TRBV15 to TRBJ2-1, with TRBD2 matching over 10 bases. The junction had 5 bases not matched to a gene; V was cut back by 5 bases and J by 4 bases. The CDR3 contains 15 residues. CDR1 and CDR2 (germline): LNHNV, YYDKDF (reference sequence). As DNA, the CDR3 is TGTGCCACCAGCGTCACTAGCGGGGTGTACAATGAGCAGTTCTTC. The encoded protein is CATSVTSGVYNEQFF. Filled out from reference TRBV15 and TRBJ2-1, the complete variable domain reads DAMVIQNPRYQVTQFGKPVTLSCSQTLNHNVMYWYQQKSSQAPKLLFHYYDKDFNNEADTPDNFQSRRPNTSFCFLDIRSPGLGDTAMYLCATSVTSGVYNEQFFGPGTRLTVL.

Note on this clonotype: Germline is not matched at one junction end, which may reflect a read error. The chain recombines TRBV20-1 with TRBJ1-1; D unresolved. The CDR3 length is 13 residues. Germline V gene sequence: CDR1 DFQATT, CDR2 SNEGSKA (reference sequence). The CDR3 DNA reads as TGCAGTGCTGCCTCCGGGAAGAACACTGAGGCTTTCTTT. This sequence encodes CSAASGKNTEAFF.